The 20 T cell receptor beta chains below all came from one sample that was sequenced in a study of shared clonotypes between healthy human individuals. CD8 cells regarded as naive lacked CD45RO, were positively chosen for CCR7, and omitted terminally differentiated effector memory CD45RA+ cells. TCRdb's copy holds only in-frame clones and misses some; the assay was immunoSEQ multiplex PCR. The sample holds 2 million or so clones, around 96% seen once. Sequenced material: naive CD8+ T cells sorted from blood. These receptors came from a man between 18 and 35 years old in good health.

As to this clone: The sample carries other DNA sequences with the same CDR3. The chain is built from TRBV6-5 and TRBJ1-5; D is undetermined. V shed 2 bases and J shed 3 bases, with 5 bases lying between them. There are 13 residues in the CDR3. Germline V lookup: CDR1 MNHEY, CDR2 SVGAGI. Here the CDR3 reads CASSYRANQPQHF. CDR3 sequence (DNA): TGTGCCAGCAGTTACAGGGCCAATCAGCCCCAGCATTTT.

The J gene is TRBJ2-1, the V gene TRBV11-2, with TRBD2 identical over 8 bases. Germline V gene data show CDR1 as SGHAT and CDR2 as FQNNGV. V was pared by 0 bases and J by 7 bases, with 5 bases of the junction left unmatched. The CDR3 runs 15 residues. The CDR3 region has the DNA TGTGCCAGCAGCTTAGAAGCGGGAGCCTTGAATGAGCAGTTCTTC. Translation: CASSLEAGALNEQFF. Full variable domain (missing parts from reference TRBV11-2 and TRBJ2-1): EAGVAQSPRYKIIEKRQSVAFWCNPISGHATLYWYQQILGQGPKLLIQFQNNGVVDDSQLPKDRFSAERLKGVDSTLKIQPAKLEDSAVYLCASSLEAGALNEQFFGPGTRLTVL.

The rearrangement links TRBV27 to TRBJ1-4; 8 positions match TRBD1. Per germline, CDR1 MNHEY and CDR2 SMNVEV (reference sequence). The CDR3 is 15 amino acids. V lost 5 bases to trimming and J lost 12 bases; unmatched junction nucleotides: 14. CDR3 sequence: CASSQRTGKGEELFF. The CDR3 bases are TGTGCCAGCAGTCAAAGGACAGGGAAGGGTGAGGAACTGTTTTTT.

The CDR3 loop reads CASRLWSSYNEQFF. CDR3 bases: TGTGCCAGCAGACTATGGTCCTCCTACAATGAGCAGTTCTTC. The gene calls are TRBV13 and TRBJ2-1; D unresolved. This CDR3 region has 14 residues. V lost 6 bases, J lost 0 bases, and 9 bases lay in between. Germline CDR1 reads PRHDT; CDR2 reads FYEKMQ (reference sequence).

This clone was picked up one time. The chain couples TRBV5-1 to TRBJ2-1, with TRBD2 matching over 10 bases. The CDR3 runs 17 residues. The germline V gene encodes CDR1 SGHRS and CDR2 YFSETQ. Trimming removed 2 bases from V and 6 bases from J; junction bases left unmatched: 11. In DNA, the CDR3 is TGCGCCAGCAGCTTTATTTTTTTAGGGACTAGCGCCAATGAGCAGTTCTTC. Translation gives CASSFIFLGTSANEQFF.

This clone has just one count. This CDR3 reads CSDFDRADYGYTF. In DNA form, the CDR3 reads TGCAGCGATTTTGACAGAGCGGACTATGGCTACACCTTC. V usage is TRBV29-1 and J usage is TRBJ1-2, with D perhaps TRBD1 (5 bases). CDR1 is SQVTM and CDR2 is ANQGSEA in the germline V gene. The CDR3 is made up of 13 amino acids. Trimming took 7 bases from V and 3 from J, leaving 15 bases between them.

V usage is TRBV27 and J usage is TRBJ2-2; TRBD2 matches at 11 bases. The CDR3 has 16 residues. J lost 5 bases, V lost 6 bases, and 8 bases had no gene match. Germline values: CDR1 MNHEY, CDR2 SMNVEV (reference sequence). CDR3: CASSPPSGGFTGELFF. CDR3 bases: TGTGCCAGCAGCCCCCCTAGCGGGGGGTTTACCGGGGAGCTGTTTTTT.

This chain connects TRBV14 to TRBJ1-4; D gene uncertain. The CDR3 contains 15 residues. In germline, CDR1 is SGHDN, CDR2 FVKESK. Trimming took off 3 bases at V and 3 bases at J, with 11 bases between the two ends. For the CDR3, the DNA is TGTGCCAGCAGCCATACCCTTCGGGCTAATGAAAAACTGTTTTTT. This gives the protein CASSHTLRANEKLFF.

Remarks on this clone: The DNA is left out, because the CDR3 cannot be placed on it with certainty; the CDR3 is given as TCRdb lists it. The chain recombines TRBV9 with TRBJ2-3; the tabulated D call, TRBD2, remains unverified against the DNA. Inclusive of both ends, the CDR3 amounts to 14 amino acids. In germline, CDR1 is SGDLS, CDR2 YYNGEE. The CDR3 protein is CASSVEVGGGAEDF.

The chain combines TRBV7-9 with TRBJ2-7, with D possibly TRBD2 on 6 matching bases. The CDR3 length is 13 residues. Germline V lookup: CDR1 SEHNR, CDR2 FQNEAQ (reference sequence). V was clipped by 5 bases and J by 8 bases, with 16 bases between them. In nucleotides, the CDR3 is TGTGCCAGCAGCCAGGAGGGACTTCCGAAGCAGTACTTC. Translated: CASSQEGLPKQYF.

V gene TRBV4-1 combines with J gene TRBJ2-7; a weak D match, TRBD2 (7 bases). Germline loops: CDR1 MGHRA, CDR2 YSYEKL. The V and J ends lost 4 bases and 5 bases respectively, with 15 bases between them. The CDR3 has 14 residues. CDR3 protein: CASSRIGGENEQYF. In DNA, the CDR3 is TGCGCCAGCAGCCGAATAGGGGGGGAGAACGAGCAGTACTTC.

This chain connects TRBV11-2 to TRBJ2-4; 9 bases match TRBD2. Germline V gene data show CDR1 as SGHAT and CDR2 as FQNNGV. V lost 0 bases to trimming and J lost 9 bases; unmatched junction nucleotides: 12. The CDR3 has 17 amino acids. CDR3 residues: CASSLDMASGVGGIQYF. For the CDR3, the DNA is TGTGCCAGCAGCTTAGATATGGCTAGCGGGGTTGGGGGCATTCAGTACTTC. Using reference TRBV11-2 and TRBJ2-4 for the parts outside the CDR3, the full variable domain is EAGVAQSPRYKIIEKRQSVAFWCNPISGHATLYWYQQILGQGPKLLIQFQNNGVVDDSQLPKDRFSAERLKGVDSTLKIQPAKLEDSAVYLCASSLDMASGVGGIQYFGAGTRLSVL.

V usage is TRBV29-1 and J usage is TRBJ2-7; D remains ambiguous. The V and J ends lost 7 bases and 1 base respectively, with 14 bases between them. Germline V gives CDR1 SQVTM, CDR2 ANQGSEA. CDR3 length: 13 amino acids. CDR3 DNA sequence: TGCAGCGCCATTGGGCGTGTGTCCTACGAGCAGTACTTC. Its translation is CSAIGRVSYEQYF.

The chain uses TRBV6-5 and TRBJ2-1; D not certain. From germline, CDR1 is MNHEY and CDR2 SVGAGI. The V and J ends lost 4 bases and 0 bases respectively, with 13 bases between them. The CDR3 totals 16 residues. This chain's CDR3 is CASSSSTDPSYNEQFF. In DNA form, the CDR3 reads TGTGCCAGCAGTTCGTCGACCGACCCCTCCTACAATGAGCAGTTCTTC.

The J gene is TRBJ2-1, the V gene TRBV7-2; a weak D match, TRBD1 (5 bases). CDR1 SGHTA and CDR2 FQGNSA come from the germline V gene. V lost 1 base to trimming and J lost 2 bases, with 15 bases between them. The CDR3 is 17 residues long. The CDR3 DNA reads TGTGCCAGCAGCTTAGTTGTTAGACAGACCACCTACAATGAGCAGTTCTTC. As protein: CASSLVVRQTTYNEQFF. The whole variable domain, remainder taken from reference TRBV7-2 and TRBJ2-1, is GAGVSQSPSNKVTEKGKDVELRCDPISGHTALYWYRQSLGQGLEFLIYFQGNSAPDKSGLPSDRFSAERTGGSVSTLTIQRTQQEDSAVYLCASSLVVRQTTYNEQFFGPGTRLTVL.

V is TRBV28 and J is TRBJ2-4; D perhaps matches TRBD2 (6 bases). V lost 4 bases and J 6 bases, leaving 10 bases between the germline ends. The CDR3 covers 13 residues. Germline V gene data show CDR1 as MDHEN and CDR2 as SYDVKM. The DNA for the CDR3 is TGTGCCAGCAGTTCCGGGAGCCTAAACATTCAGTACTTC. Amino acids: CASSSGSLNIQYF.

This clone was counted a few times. V usage is TRBV4-1 and J usage is TRBJ2-7; 10 nucleotides line up with TRBD1. Germline loops: CDR1 MGHRA, CDR2 YSYEKL. This CDR3 region has 13 residues. J was trimmed by 6 bases and V by 4 bases; bases with no gene match: 3. This chain's CDR3 is CASSRDRGSEQYF. The CDR3 DNA is TGCGCCAGCAGCCGGGACAGGGGAAGCGAGCAGTACTTC.

The J gene is TRBJ1-2, the V gene TRBV4-2, with 10 bases lining up with TRBD1. The CDR3 sequence is 15 residues long. The ends lost 3 bases at V and 5 bases at J; junction bases unmatched: 6. Germline lookup yields CDR1 LGHNA and CDR2 YNFKEQ. In DNA, the CDR3 is TGTGCCAGCAGCCAGGACCGACAGGGGGCATATGGCTACACCTTC. Its translation: CASSQDRQGAYGYTF.

The J gene is TRBJ1-5, the V gene TRBV4-2; TRBD1 is a possible D gene (6 bases). Trimming pared 0 bases from V and 3 bases from J, leaving 12 bases between. Germline V lookup: CDR1 LGHNA, CDR2 YNFKEQ. The CDR3 extends over 16 amino acids. The CDR3 DNA reads TGTGCCAGCAGCCAAGATGGAGGACAGCTCAATCAGCCCCAGCATTTT. This encodes CASSQDGGQLNQPQHF.

V usage is TRBV6-5 and J usage is TRBJ1-2; maybe TRBD1 (6 bases). Trimming removed 2 bases from V and 7 bases from J, with 14 bases in between. The CDR3 sequence is 14 residues long. Germline-derived CDR1 and CDR2 are MNHEY and SVGAGI. Here the CDR3 reads CASSYIGGGTGYTF. The CDR3, as DNA: TGTGCCAGCAGTTACATCGGGGGGGGCACTGGCTACACCTTC.